A selection of T cell receptor beta chains follows, all from one sample in a study of PD-1 blockade in classical Hodgkin lymphoma. TCRdb keeps only in-frame clones here, not all; method: immunoSEQ multiplex PCR. The sample lists about 150,000 clones, around 84% occurring once. Sequencing used peripheral blood mononuclear cells (PBMCs), obtained before the second cycle of nivolumab. These receptors were obtained from a human donor with classical Hodgkin lymphoma. Both conserved end residues are part of each CDR3. A D gene is named only where the DNA matches it firmly. Not all rows give a size; the values are once, few, many and, for expanded clones, a class.

CDR3 length,J gene,V gene,D gene,clone size,CDR3 DNA,CDR3 protein
14,TRBJ1-1,TRBV5-6,.,.,TGTGCCAGCAGCTTCGGTCACTTTAACACTGAAGCTTTCTTT,CASSFGHFNTEAFF
14,TRBJ2-3,TRBV29-1,.,once,TGCAGCGCCAGGGTTAGAGCTGGCACAGATACGCAGTATTTT,CSARVRAGTDTQYF
15,TRBJ2-1,TRBV11-1,.,.,TGCGCCAGCAGCCAAGGGGCCGCCCAAACTAATGAGCAGTTCTTC,CASSQGAAQTNEQFF
14,TRBJ1-1,TRBV4-2,.,many,TGTGCCAGCAGCGGCTCACAGGCGAACACTGAAGCTTTCTTT,CASSGSQANTEAFF
15,TRBJ2-1,TRBV2,TRBD2,.,TGTGCCAGCAGTGGACTAGCGGGGGGGTACAATGAGCAGTTCTTC,CASSGLAGGYNEQFF
16,TRBJ1-2,TRBV6-5,.,few,TGTGCCAGCAGTTCCGACCTCCGGGCGACTAACTATGGCTACACCTTC,CASSSDLRATNYGYTF
12,TRBJ1-1,TRBV19,.,.,TGTGCCAGTAGGGGGGGGAACACTGAAGCTTTCTTT,CASRGGNTEAFF
16,TRBJ2-7,TRBV5-8,TRBD1,.,TGTGCCAGCAGCTTGGCCGGGACAGGGTACGCCTACGAGCAGTACTTC,CASSLAGTGYAYEQYF
14,TRBJ1-6,TRBV19,.,.,TGTGCCACTGCATCGAGGGCTTCGGATTCACCCCTCCACTTT,CATASRASDSPLHF
14,TRBJ2-3,TRBV29-1,.,.,TGCAGCGTTGGAGGGGCATTAAGCACAGATGCGCAGTATTTT,CSVGGALSTDAQYF
17,TRBJ2-3,TRBV21-1,.,.,TGTGCCAGCAGCAAAGCCTCATGGACTCGAGGCACAGATACGCAGTATTTT,CASSKASWTRGTDTQYF
15,TRBJ2-2,TRBV2,.,.,TGTGCCAGCAGTGAGGGCACTACGAACACCGGGGAGCTGTTTTTT,CASSEGTTNTGELFF
14,TRBJ2-3,TRBV11-3,.,once,TGTGCCAGCAGCTTCTCGGGGAGCACAGATACGCAGTATTTT,CASSFSGSTDTQYF
15,TRBJ2-1,TRBV4-2,TRBD2,.,TGTGCCAGCAGCCAAGGACTAGCGGGATTGAATGAGCAGTTCTTC,CASSQGLAGLNEQFF
13,TRBJ2-3,TRBV9,.,.,TGTGCCAGCAGCGTAGAGTACACAGATACGCAGTATTTT,CASSVEYTDTQYF
16,TRBJ2-3,TRBV5-1,TRBD1,.,TGCGCCAGCAGCCCCCCGACAGGGGACCTCACAGATACGCAGTATTTT,CASSPPTGDLTDTQYF
13,TRBJ1-1,TRBV28,.,.,TGTGCCAGCAGGCACGGCCTCCCCACTGAAGCTTTCTTT,CASRHGLPTEAFF
15,TRBJ2-5,TRBV19,.,.,TGTGCCAGTAGTTTCCCTGGACAGCCTCAAGAGACCCAGTACTTC,CASSFPGQPQETQYF
14,TRBJ1-1,TRBV6-5,.,once,TGTGCCAGCAGTTACTCAAGAATCGACACTGAAGCTTTCTTT,CASSYSRIDTEAFF
15,TRBJ2-7,TRBV5-8,TRBD1,few,TGTGCCAGCAGATTAACAGGGGTGCTCTCTTACGAGCAGTACTTC,CASRLTGVLSYEQYF
15,TRBJ2-7,TRBV7-9,.,.,TGTGCCAGCAGCTTAAGAAGGGACACTGCCTACGAGCAGTACTTC,CASSLRRDTAYEQYF
15,TRBJ1-1,TRBV4-2,TRBD1,few,TGTGCCAGCAGCGAGGGGACAGGCGGGAACACTGAAGCTTTCTTT,CASSEGTGGNTEAFF
17,TRBJ2-1,TRBV4-1,TRBD2,.,TGCGCCAGCAGCCAAGAACCTACGGCGGCTAGCGGGAATGAGCAGTTCTTC,CASSQEPTAASGNEQFF
15,TRBJ2-2,TRBV7-9,.,.,TGTGCCAGCAGCCCACAGGGTTTGGACACCGGGGAGCTGTTTTTT,CASSPQGLDTGELFF
15,TRBJ1-5,TRBV5-6,.,once,TGTGCCAGCAGCTCACAGGGTAAGTTAAATCAGCCCCAGCATTTT,CASSSQGKLNQPQHF
15,TRBJ2-2,TRBV6-5,.,few,TGTGCCAGCAGTTATTACGGGGGCAACACCGGGGAGCTGTTTTTT,CASSYYGGNTGELFF
14,TRBJ1-2,TRBV5-5,.,once,TGTGCCAGCAGTCAAGGGGGGCTACACTATGGCTACACCTTC,CASSQGGLHYGYTF